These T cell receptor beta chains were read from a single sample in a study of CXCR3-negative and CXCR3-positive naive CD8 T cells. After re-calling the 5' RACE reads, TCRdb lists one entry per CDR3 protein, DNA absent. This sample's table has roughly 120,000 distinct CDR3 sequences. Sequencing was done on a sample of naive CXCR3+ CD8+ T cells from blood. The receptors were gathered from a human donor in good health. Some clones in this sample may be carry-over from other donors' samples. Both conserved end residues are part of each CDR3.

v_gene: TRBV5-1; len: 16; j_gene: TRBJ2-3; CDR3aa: CASSYPSGDSTDTQYF
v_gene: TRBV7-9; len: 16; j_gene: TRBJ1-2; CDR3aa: CASSGNPRKGYGGYTF
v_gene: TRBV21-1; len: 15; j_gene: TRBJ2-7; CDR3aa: CASSPRLADPYEQYF
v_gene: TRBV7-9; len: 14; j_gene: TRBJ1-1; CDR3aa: CASSGWTEITEAFF
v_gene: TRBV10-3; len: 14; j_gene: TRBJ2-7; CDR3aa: CAIKTSGSSYEQYF
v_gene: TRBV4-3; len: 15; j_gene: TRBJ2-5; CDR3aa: CASSRLLAGDETQYF
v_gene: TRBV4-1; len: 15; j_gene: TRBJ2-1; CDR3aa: CASSQVSGSGNEQFF
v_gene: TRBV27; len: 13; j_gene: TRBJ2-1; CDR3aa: CASSDRLVREQFF
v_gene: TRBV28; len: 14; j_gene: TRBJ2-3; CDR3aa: CASSFDLSTDTQYF
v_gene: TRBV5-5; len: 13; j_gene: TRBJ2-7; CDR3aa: CASLRALTHEQYF
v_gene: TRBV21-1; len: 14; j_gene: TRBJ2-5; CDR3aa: CASSNWTVQETQYF
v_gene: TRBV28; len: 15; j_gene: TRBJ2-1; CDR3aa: CASSPRPGGYNEQFF
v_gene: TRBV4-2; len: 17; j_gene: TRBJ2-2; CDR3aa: CASSQVTRTGDTGELFF
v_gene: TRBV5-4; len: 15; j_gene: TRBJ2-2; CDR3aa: CASSLYRGGTGELFF
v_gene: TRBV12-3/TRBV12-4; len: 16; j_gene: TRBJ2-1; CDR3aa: CASSFGTSGRTNEQFF